The 19 T cell receptor beta chains reported below all come from one sample, sequenced in a study of cytomegalovirus exposure and HLA in healthy donors. It was with 60 Vbeta and 13 Jbeta primers that the PCR ran. TCRdb's copy holds only in-frame clones and misses some; the assay was immunoSEQ multiplex PCR. The sample is made up of over 100,000 clones, and the top ten hold over 1.5% of it. The sequencing sample was made of PBMCs. The receptors come from a middle-aged woman in good health and CMV-seropositive.

The CDR3 loop is CSYRGYNEQFF. The CDR3 nucleotides read TGCAGCTACAGGGGCTACAATGAGCAGTTCTTC. The rearrangement joins TRBV29-1 to TRBJ2-1; 7 positions match TRBD1. CDR1 SQVTM and CDR2 ANQGSEA come from the germline V gene. Germline trimming cut 8 bases from V and 3 bases from J; bases unmatched to any gene: 1. CDR3 size: 11 residues.

The chain couples TRBV27 to TRBJ2-3; 12 bases map to TRBD2. This CDR3 spans 16 amino acids. The junction had 6 bases not matched to a gene; V was cut back by 3 bases and J by 5 bases. Per germline, CDR1 MNHEY and CDR2 SMNVEV (reference sequence). The CDR3 region is CASSFSTSGRRDTQYF. CDR3 DNA: TGTGCCAGCAGTTTCTCGACTAGCGGGAGACGAGATACGCAGTATTTT.

V usage is TRBV7-2 and J usage is TRBJ1-1; 7 bases map to TRBD1. Looked up from germline, CDR1 is SGHTA and CDR2 is FQGNSA. This CDR3 has 14 amino acids. The J segment lost 4 bases and the V segment lost 3 bases, leaving 5 bases of the junction unmatched. The CDR3 loop reads CASSFDRVVTEAFF. The CDR3 DNA is TGTGCCAGCAGCTTCGACAGGGTTGTCACTGAAGCTTTCTTT.

The rearrangement uses TRBV5-4 and TRBJ2-6; 9 bases map to TRBD1. V lost 4 bases, J lost 2 bases, and 7 bases stayed unmatched. Germline V lookup: CDR1 SGHNT, CDR2 YYREEE (reference sequence). The CDR3 length is 17 residues. The CDR3 DNA reads TGTGCCAGCAGCCCCCGGGACAGGGTTGCTGGGGCCAACGTCCTGACTTTC. Its protein product is CASSPRDRVAGANVLTF.

This rearrangement joins TRBV7-2 to TRBJ2-1, with D perhaps matching TRBD1 (5 bases). This CDR3 region has 15 residues. With 3 bases removed from V and 6 bases from J, the gap between germline ends came to 15 bases. Germline CDR1 and CDR2: SGHTA and FQGNSA. The CDR3 protein is CASSFSWMGPNEQFF. The CDR3 coding sequence is TGTGCCAGCAGCTTTTCATGGATGGGGCCCAATGAGCAGTTCTTC.

V and J are TRBV18 and TRBJ2-7; 9 nucleotides match TRBD1. CDR1 and CDR2 from the germline V gene are KGHSH and LQKENI. The J segment lost 2 bases and the V segment lost 4 bases, leaving 3 bases of the junction unmatched. The CDR3 contains 14 residues. This CDR3 is CASSHRDRAYEQYF. The CDR3 region has the DNA TGTGCCAGCTCACACCGGGACAGGGCCTACGAGCAGTACTTC.

This chain joins TRBV4-1 and TRBJ2-2, with D possibly being TRBD2 (5 bases). The CDR3 covers 17 residues. Trimming stripped 0 bases from V and 1 base from J, with 12 bases between. Germline assignment: CDR1 MGHRA and CDR2 YSYEKL. CDR3 sequence (DNA): TGCGCCAGCAGCCAAGACGGGCGGGCCTGGAACACCGGGGAGCTGTTTTTT. The encoded protein is CASSQDGRAWNTGELFF.

V is TRBV6-5 and J is TRBJ2-2; 9 bases are shared with TRBD2. Germline CDR1 is MNHEY and CDR2 is SVGAGI. The CDR3 sequence is 15 residues long. V shed 1 base, J shed 5 bases, and the junction held 2 bases outside the gene matches. In DNA form, the CDR3 reads TGTGCCAGCAGTTACTTAGCGGGAGCAACCGGGGAGCTGTTTTTT. Its translation: CASSYLAGATGELFF.

The chain couples TRBV11-2 to TRBJ2-3, with D perhaps matching TRBD2 (5 bases). V lost 1 base, J lost 8 bases, and 7 bases lay in between. The CDR3 length is 12 residues. The germline gives CDR1 SGHAT, CDR2 FQNNGV. The CDR3 region has the DNA TGTGCCAGCAGCTTAGGAGGAGGTACGCAGTATTTT. Encoded protein: CASSLGGGTQYF.

The genes are TRBV6-1 and TRBJ2-3; the D gene is possibly TRBD2 (5 bases). The germline CDR1 and CDR2 sequences are MNHNS and SASEGT. The CDR3 has 16 residues. V was cut by 1 base and J by 5 bases, with 16 bases left in between. In nucleotides, the CDR3 is TGTGCCAGCAGTGAAGGAAGGGCGGGCCCCGGAGATACGCAGTATTTT. It translates to CASSEGRAGPGDTQYF.

V and J are TRBV21-1 and TRBJ2-1; the table gives TRBD1 as D, unverified against the DNA. TRBV21-1 is noted as a pseudogene. The CDR3 totals 11 residues. The CDR3 DNA is TGTGCCCCATTTTCCTACAATGAGCAGTTCTTC. Residues: CAPFSYNEQFF.

The chain has TRBV25-1 and TRBJ1-5, with 8 bases matching TRBD1. V gave up 4 bases and J gave up 0 bases; unmatched junction bases: 5. The germline gives CDR1 MGHDK, CDR2 SYGVNS. This CDR3 region has 16 residues. CDR3 residues: CASSASTGDSNQPQHF. The CDR3 coding sequence is TGTGCCAGCAGTGCTTCGACAGGGGATAGCAATCAGCCCCAGCATTTT.

The chain uses TRBV5-1 and TRBJ2-1, with 10 bases fitting TRBD2. Germline V gives CDR1 SGHRS, CDR2 YFSETQ. CDR3 size: 18 residues. Unmatched junction bases numbered 16, after V lost 0 bases and J lost 10 bases. The CDR3 here is CASSLGFRAGGPYREQFF. CDR3 nucleotides: TGCGCCAGCAGCTTGGGGTTCAGAGCGGGAGGGCCTTATCGGGAGCAGTTCTTC.

The V and J genes are TRBV4-3 and TRBJ1-4, with 8 bases aligning to TRBD1. Trimming at V came to 2 bases and at J to 7 bases, leaving 6 bases not matched to a gene. CDR1 LGHNA and CDR2 YSLEER come from the germline V gene. This CDR3 comprises 15 residues. The CDR3: CASSQQGAGGEKLFF. The CDR3 coding sequence is TGCGCCAGCAGCCAACAGGGGGCCGGTGGTGAAAAACTGTTTTTT.

V usage is TRBV6-1 and J usage is TRBJ2-2, with a weak D call TRBD2 (5 bases). Trimming removed 8 bases at V and 2 bases at J, with 12 bases between. The length of the CDR3 is 14 residues. Germline CDR1 and CDR2: MNHNS and SASEGT. This CDR3 reads CASSGSYNTGELFF. The CDR3 bases are TGTGCCAGCTCGGGGAGCTACAACACCGGGGAGCTGTTTTTT.

This rearrangement joins TRBV29-1 to TRBJ1-2; D is unresolved. The CDR3 covers 11 residues. Germline CDR1 reads SQVTM; CDR2 reads ANQGSEA. The V end was cut by 6 bases, the J end by 7 bases, with 12 bases between. CDR3 in amino acids: CSVTTGSGYTF. DNA for the CDR3: TGCAGCGTGACGACGGGGAGTGGCTACACCTTC.

V usage is TRBV13 and J usage is TRBJ1-3; D is undetermined. In germline, CDR1 is PRHDT, CDR2 FYEKMQ (reference sequence). V lost 5 bases and J lost 3, with 11 bases in between. This CDR3 spans 14 amino acids. CDR3 loop: CASSQWYSGNTIYF. CDR3 sequence (DNA): TGTGCCAGCAGCCAATGGTACAGTGGAAACACCATATATTTT.

The chain links TRBV15 to TRBJ2-1; possibly TRBD2 for D (5 bases). The CDR3 spans 15 residues. CDR1 is LNHNV, CDR2 YYDKDF, per germline (reference sequence). V lost 6 bases, J lost 0 bases, and 12 bases lay in between. CDR3 in DNA: TGTGCCACCAGGCCGGACTTCAGCTCCTACAATGAGCAGTTCTTC. Amino acid sequence: CATRPDFSSYNEQFF.

CDR3 residues: CAISGARASGYQETQYF. CDR3 DNA sequence: TGTGCCATCAGTGGCGCCAGGGCTAGCGGATACCAAGAGACCCAGTACTTC. The V and J genes are TRBV10-3 and TRBJ2-5; 7 bases are shared with TRBD2. CDR1 and CDR2 from the germline V gene are ENHRY and SYGVKD. This CDR3 is built from 17 residues. With V trimmed by 4 bases and J by 0 bases, 11 bases remained unmatched.